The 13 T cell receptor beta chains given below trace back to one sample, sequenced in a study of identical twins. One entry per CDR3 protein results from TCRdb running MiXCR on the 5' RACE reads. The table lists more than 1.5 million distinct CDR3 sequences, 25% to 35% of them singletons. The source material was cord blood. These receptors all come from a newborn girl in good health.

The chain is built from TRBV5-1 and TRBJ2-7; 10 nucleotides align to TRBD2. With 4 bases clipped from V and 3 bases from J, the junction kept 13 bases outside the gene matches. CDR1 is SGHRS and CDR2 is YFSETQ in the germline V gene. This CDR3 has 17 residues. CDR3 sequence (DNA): TGCGCCAGCAGCCCCTATCGTCTAGCGGGAGTAGGCTACGAGCAGTACTTC. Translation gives CASSPYRLAGVGYEQYF.

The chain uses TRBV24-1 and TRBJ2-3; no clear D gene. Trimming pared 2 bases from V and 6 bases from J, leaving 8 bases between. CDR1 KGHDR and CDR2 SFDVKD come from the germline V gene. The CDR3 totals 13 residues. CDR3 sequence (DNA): TGTGCCACCAGTGATTCGCCGTTGGATACGCAGTATTTT. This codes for CATSDSPLDTQYF.

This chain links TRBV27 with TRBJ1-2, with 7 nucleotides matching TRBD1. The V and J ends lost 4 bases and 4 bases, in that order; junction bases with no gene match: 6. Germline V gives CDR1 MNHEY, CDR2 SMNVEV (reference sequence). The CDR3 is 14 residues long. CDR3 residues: CASSSSTGLYGYTF. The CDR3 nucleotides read TGTGCCAGCAGTTCATCGACAGGGCTCTATGGCTACACCTTC.

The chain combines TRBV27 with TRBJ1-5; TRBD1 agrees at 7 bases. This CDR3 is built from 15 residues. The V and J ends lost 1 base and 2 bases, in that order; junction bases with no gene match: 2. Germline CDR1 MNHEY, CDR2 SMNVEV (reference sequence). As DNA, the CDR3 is TGTGCCAGCAGTTTATACAGGGGAGGCAATCAGCCCCAGCATTTT. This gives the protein CASSLYRGGNQPQHF.

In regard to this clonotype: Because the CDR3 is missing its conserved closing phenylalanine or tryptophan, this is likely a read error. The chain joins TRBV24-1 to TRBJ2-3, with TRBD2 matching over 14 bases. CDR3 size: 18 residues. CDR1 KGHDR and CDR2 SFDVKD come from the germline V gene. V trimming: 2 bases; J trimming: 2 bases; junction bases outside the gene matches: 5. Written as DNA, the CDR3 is TGTGCCACCAGTGATTCGCCGGGACTAGCGGGAGCCACAGATACGCAGTATTTA. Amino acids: CATSDSPGLAGATDTQYL.

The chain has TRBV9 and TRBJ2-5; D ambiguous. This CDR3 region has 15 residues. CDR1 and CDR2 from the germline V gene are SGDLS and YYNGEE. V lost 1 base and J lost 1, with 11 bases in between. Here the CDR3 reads CASSVSPAIQETQYF. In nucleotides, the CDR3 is TGTGCCAGCAGCGTATCCCCAGCGATCCAAGAGACCCAGTACTTC. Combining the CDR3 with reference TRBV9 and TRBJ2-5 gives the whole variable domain DSGVTQTPKHLITATGQRVTLRCSPRSGDLSVYWYQQSLDQGLQFLIQYYNGEERAKGNILERFSAQQFPDLHSELNLSSLELGDSALYFCASSVSPAIQETQYFGPGTRLLVL.

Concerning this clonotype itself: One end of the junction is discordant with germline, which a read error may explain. The CDR3: CSARDLAGGPQETLYF. CDR3 in DNA: TGCAGTGCTAGAGATCTAGCGGGGGGGCCCCAAGAGACCCTGTACTTC. The genes are TRBV20-1 and TRBJ2-5, with 12 bases fitting TRBD2. This CDR3 contains 16 residues. Germline V gives CDR1 DFQATT, CDR2 SNEGSKA (reference sequence).

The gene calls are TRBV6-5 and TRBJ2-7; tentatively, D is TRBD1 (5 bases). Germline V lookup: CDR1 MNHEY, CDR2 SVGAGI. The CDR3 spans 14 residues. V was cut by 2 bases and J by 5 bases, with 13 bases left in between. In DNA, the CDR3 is TGTGCCAGCAGTTACGTGGCAGGGCGCAACGAGCAGTACTTC. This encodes CASSYVAGRNEQYF.

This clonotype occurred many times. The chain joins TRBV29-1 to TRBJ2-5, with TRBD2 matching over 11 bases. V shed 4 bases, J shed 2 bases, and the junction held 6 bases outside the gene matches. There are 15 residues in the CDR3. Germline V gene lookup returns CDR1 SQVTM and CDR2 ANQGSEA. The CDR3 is CSVAPRTSGQETQYF. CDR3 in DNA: TGCAGCGTTGCCCCTAGGACTAGCGGGCAAGAGACCCAGTACTTC.

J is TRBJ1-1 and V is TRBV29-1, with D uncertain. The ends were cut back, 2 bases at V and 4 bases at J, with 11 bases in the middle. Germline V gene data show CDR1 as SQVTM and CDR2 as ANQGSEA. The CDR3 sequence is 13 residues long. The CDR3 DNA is TGCAGCGTTGAATTGGTGCCGGGCACTGAAGCTTTCTTT. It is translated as CSVELVPGTEAFF.

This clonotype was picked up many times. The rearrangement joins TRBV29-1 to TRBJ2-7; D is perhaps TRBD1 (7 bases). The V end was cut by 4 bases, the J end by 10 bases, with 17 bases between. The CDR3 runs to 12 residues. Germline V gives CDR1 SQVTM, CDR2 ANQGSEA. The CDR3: CSVGGARDSQYF. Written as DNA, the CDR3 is TGCAGCGTTGGGGGGGCGAGGGACAGTCAGTACTTC.

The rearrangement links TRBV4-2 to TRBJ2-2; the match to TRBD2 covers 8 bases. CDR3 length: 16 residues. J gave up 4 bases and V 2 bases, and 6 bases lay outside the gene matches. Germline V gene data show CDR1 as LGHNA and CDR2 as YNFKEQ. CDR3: CASSQRERGRTGELFF. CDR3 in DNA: TGTGCCAGCAGCCAACGCGAGCGGGGGCGCACCGGGGAGCTGTTTTTT.

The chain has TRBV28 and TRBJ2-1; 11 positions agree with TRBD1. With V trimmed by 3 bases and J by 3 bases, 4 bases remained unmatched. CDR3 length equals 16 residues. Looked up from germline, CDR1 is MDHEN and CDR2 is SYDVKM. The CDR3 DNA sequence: TGTGCCAGCAGTTTCGGTGGGACAGGGGGCTACAATGAGCAGTTCTTC. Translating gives CASSFGGTGGYNEQFF.